This T cell receptor beta chain derives from a study of blood T cell repertoires in COVID-19 (dated by TCRdb to between 2020 and 2021). Looking at the study overall: Samples from collaborators originated in the United States, Italy and Spain and spanned both the acute and convalescent phases of COVID-19. The prospective study material was composed of cDNA or gDNA derived from T cells, B-cell-depleted T cells, or PBMCs. The dataset comprised deeply sampled blood TCRbeta repertoires from subjects exposed to, actively infected with, or recovered from COVID-19. The repertoires were released in a freely available public database intended as a resource for research on the immune response to SARS-CoV-2. Samples were obtained from the ongoing ImmuneRACE study (first 160 participants) and from 950 to 1,500 subjects provided by 6 global collaborators. The sample metadata nearly always contained a de-identified subject ID, COVID-19 status, age in years and sex. HLA class I and class II types, where available, came from metadata supplied by the sample provider rather than from assay-based typing. Broad study findings and their caveats: Clinical and demographic metadata were provided uncurated, with the amount varying by source and participant.

V and J lose 5 bases and 0 bases, and a span of 8 bases separates them. From its cysteine to its phenylalanine, the CDR3 spans 14 amino acids. Here the CDR3 DNA is all that survives: 42 bases in frame from base 1. In the germline V gene, CDR1 corresponds to MDHEN and CDR2 to SYDVKM. TCRbeta CDR3 regions were amplified from genomic DNA using the immunoSEQ Assay, a bias-controlled multiplex PCR. As for the original processing: The number of nucleated cells in each sample was estimated from the amplification of reference gene primers within the assay. To quantify the absolute abundance of each unique TCRbeta CDR3 rearrangement, sequence reads were collapsed and filtered. For each sample, productive Simpson clonality was calculated as the square root of Simpson's diversity index across productive rearrangements. Not all clones reach the TCRdb copy of this immuneACCESS table, which keeps in-frame sequences only. Checked studies attribute under half of the gap to unresolved V genes and leave the rest unexplained. That table furnishes V, J and clone size, whereas the DNA furnished D and trimming. The sample table holds about 430,000 clones, of which about 88% were seen once. Roughly 1.4% of the sample is held by the ten biggest clonotypes.

The table lists this clone with a count of one. Its antigen has not been determined. Qualities for individual bases were not recorded, and no much larger clone is one base off. Enrolling through a virtual design, the prospective study's participants ranged in age from roughly 18 to 95 years and lived across around 25 United States geographic areas. Cohort assignment in the prospective study relied on participant-reported clinical history from a screening survey and a study questionnaire. Exposed participants were defined as having been in contact with someone with a PCR-confirmed or clinician-diagnosed COVID-19 case within 2 weeks of study entry. In the prospective study, whole blood, serum and a nasopharyngeal or oropharyngeal swab were collected from each participant by mobile phlebotomists. Participants in the prospective study had the option to provide additional blood draws and questionnaires over a roughly 2-month period. Before DNA extraction, prospective study blood samples were shipped either frozen or at room temperature.

The chain links TRBV28 with TRBJ1-3, with TRBD1 as a weak D call on 5 bases. This sequence originates from a woman aged 18-29 years who had been exposed to COVID-19. Input material: PBMCs or T cells enriched from blood (not recorded which). The DNA is as follows: TGTGCCAGCAGTCCGACAGCCTCTGGAAACACCATATATTTT. This yields the protein CASSPTASGNTIYF.